The rows below give T cell receptor beta chains drawn from one sample of a study of cytomegalovirus exposure and HLA in healthy donors. The method was immunoSEQ multiplex PCR; TCRdb's version includes in-frame clones alone and lacks a portion of them. The sample lists more than 150,000 clones, around four fifths occurring once. The material sequenced was PBMCs. The receptors shown here come from a woman aged 18-30 years in good health and CMV-seronegative. Both conserved end residues are part of each CDR3. A D gene is named only where the DNA matches it firmly. Part of the rows lack a size; the others show once, few, many or a class for expanded clones.

-	TRBJ2-2	TRBV11-3	-	CASSSSLGASNTGELFF	TGTGCCAGCAGCTCCTCTTTAGGGGCATCGAACACCGGGGAGCTGTTTTTT
-	TRBJ2-2	TRBV5-1	TRBD1	CASSLGQHTGELFF	TGCGCCAGCAGCCTGGGACAGCACACCGGGGAGCTGTTTTTT
-	TRBJ2-2	TRBV15	-	CATSRDPAGPPPGELFF	TGTGCCACCAGCAGAGATCCTGCAGGGCCTCCCCCCGGGGAGCTGTTTTTT
few	TRBJ2-7	TRBV4-2	TRBD2	CASSQEGLAGLIYEQYF	TGTGCCAGCAGCCAAGAGGGACTAGCGGGACTAATCTACGAGCAGTACTTC
-	TRBJ2-5	TRBV7-2	TRBD2	CASSSGGLAGRETQYF	TGTGCCAGCAGCTCGGGGGGACTAGCGGGAAGGGAGACCCAGTACTTC
-	TRBJ2-7	TRBV2	-	CASIEVQRITSYEQYF	TGTGCCAGCATAGAAGTTCAGCGAATTACTTCCTACGAGCAGTACTTC
-	TRBJ2-7	TRBV19	TRBD1	CASSPRAGGYHEQYF	TGTGCCAGTAGTCCCCGGGCAGGGGGCTACCACGAGCAGTACTTC
-	TRBJ2-6	TRBV5-1	TRBD2	CASSSGGASGANVLTF	TGCGCCAGCAGCTCGGGGGGGGCCTCTGGGGCCAACGTCCTGACTTTC
-	TRBJ2-5	TRBV5-6	TRBD1	CASSLGTGVSLETQYF	TGTGCCAGCAGCTTGGGGACAGGGGTCTCCCTCGAGACCCAGTACTTC
-	TRBJ2-3	TRBV4-2	TRBD2	CASSQGSGGQSTDTQYF	TGTGCCAGCAGCCAAGGTAGCGGGGGGCAGAGCACAGATACGCAGTATTTT
once	TRBJ2-7	TRBV5-6	-	CASSLGGESYEQYF	TGTGCCAGCAGCTTGGGGGGGGAATCCTACGAGCAGTACTTC
-	TRBJ1-2	TRBV7-9	-	CASSFRLRQGLQYGYTF	TGTGCCAGCAGCTTCCGCCTGAGGCAGGGGCTACAGTATGGCTACACCTTC
once	TRBJ2-5	TRBV28	-	CASEGGSRGQETQYF	TGTGCCAGCGAGGGCGGGTCCAGGGGCCAAGAGACCCAGTACTTC
-	TRBJ2-1	TRBV18	-	CASSPKGLEGDEQFF	TGTGCCAGCTCACCTAAAGGGCTTGAGGGGGATGAGCAGTTCTTC
-	TRBJ2-7	TRBV4-1	TRBD2	CASSQDGTSGFYEQYF	TGCGCCAGCAGCCAGGACGGGACTAGCGGGTTCTACGAGCAGTACTTC
few	TRBJ1-5	TRBV28	TRBD1	CASRTGGTDNQPQHF	TGTGCCAGCAGAACAGGGGGGACAGACAATCAGCCCCAGCATTTT
-	TRBJ2-2	TRBV10-1	TRBD1	CASSERLGTDLTGELFF	TGCGCCAGCAGTGAACGATTAGGGACAGACCTCACCGGGGAGCTGTTTTTT
-	TRBJ2-3	TRBV7-9	-	CSSSPRTDTQYF	TGTTCCAGCAGCCCTAGAACAGATACGCAGTATTTT
-	TRBJ2-1	TRBV6-5	TRBD2	CASSYRGLAGRDEQFF	TGTGCCAGCAGTTACCGAGGACTAGCGGGGCGGGATGAGCAGTTCTTC
few	TRBJ2-1	TRBV5-6	TRBD2	CASSPNPAGGRNEQFF	TGTGCCAGCAGCCCTAACCCAGCGGGAGGGCGTAATGAGCAGTTCTTC
-	TRBJ1-1	TRBV7-9	-	CASSGGTRNAEAFF	TGTGCCAGCAGCGGGGGGACTCGGAACGCTGAAGCTTTCTTT
-	TRBJ1-1	TRBV18	-	CASSPWERMNTEAFF	TGTGCCAGCTCACCATGGGAGCGCATGAACACTGAAGCTTTCTTT
few	TRBJ1-1	TRBV18	-	CASSGGSYTEAFF	TGTGCCAGCTCAGGCGGTTCGTACACTGAAGCTTTCTTT
few	TRBJ1-1	TRBV7-9	-	CASSPRRGGNTEAFF	TGTGCCAGCAGCCCGAGGCGGGGTGGAAACACTGAAGCTTTCTTT
-	TRBJ2-5	TRBV7-8	TRBD1	CASSHRGQGAGQETQYF	TGTGCCAGCAGCCATCGAGGACAGGGGGCTGGGCAAGAGACCCAGTACTTC
once	TRBJ2-1	TRBV29-1	-	CSVLDYTTDEQFF	TGCAGCGTTTTGGACTATACTACCGATGAGCAGTTCTTC
-	TRBJ1-5	TRBV5-1	-	CASRAGLSNQPQHF	TGCGCCAGCAGGGCAGGGTTGAGCAATCAGCCCCAGCATTTT
-	TRBJ2-7	TRBV5-1	TRBD1	CASSPGTGGHEQYF	TGCGCCAGCAGCCCCGGGACAGGGGGCCACGAGCAGTACTTC
-	TRBJ2-3	TRBV5-7	-	CASSLGCCGTTDTQYF	TGTGCCAGCAGCTTGGGTTGTTGCGGCACCACAGATACGCAGTATTTT
-	TRBJ2-7	TRBV13	TRBD2	CANSVKRGPTYEQYF	TGTGCCAACTCCGTCAAGCGGGGGCCAACCTACGAGCAGTACTTC
few	TRBJ2-7	TRBV2	-	CASSEAAGTEQYF	TGTGCCAGCAGTGAAGCGGCAGGAACCGAGCAGTACTTC
-	TRBJ2-7	TRBV9	TRBD1	CASSVDDRVHEQYF	TGTGCCAGCAGCGTAGATGACAGGGTACACGAGCAGTACTTC
-	TRBJ2-7	TRBV10-1	TRBD1	CASSEYGTASSYEQYF	TGCGCCAGCAGTGAGTACGGGACAGCGAGCTCCTACGAGCAGTACTTC
-	TRBJ2-7	TRBV6-5	TRBD2	CASSYSTSGGGYEQYF	TGTGCCAGCAGTTATTCAACTAGCGGTGGAGGCTACGAGCAGTACTTC
-	TRBJ1-4	TRBV7-9	TRBD1	CASSPGTGNEKLFF	TGTGCCAGCAGCCCCGGGACAGGGAATGAAAAACTGTTTTTT
-	TRBJ1-2	TRBV7-2	-	CARGTPVYGYTF	TGTGCCAGGGGGACTCCGGTCTATGGCTACACCTTC
-	TRBJ1-1	TRBV10-3	-	CAISEQGNTEAFF	TGTGCCATCAGTGAGCAGGGGAACACTGAAGCTTTCTTT
once	TRBJ1-5	TRBV9	TRBD1	CASGTGNQPQHF	TGTGCCAGCGGGACAGGCAATCAGCCCCAGCATTTT
-	TRBJ1-3	TRBV6-5	-	CASSYLVHSGNTIYF	TGTGCCAGCAGTTACCTAGTCCACTCTGGAAACACCATATATTTT
once	TRBJ2-5	TRBV5-4	-	CASSPTDIQETQYF	TGTGCCAGCAGCCCGACGGACATCCAAGAGACCCAGTACTTC
-	TRBJ2-3	TRBV4-1	-	CASSQDRLASSTDTQYF	TGCGCCAGCAGCCAAGATAGGCTAGCGAGTAGCACAGATACGCAGTATTTT
-	TRBJ2-3	TRBV6-1	-	CASRPGSTDTQYF	TGTGCCAGCCGTCCGGGGAGCACAGATACGCAGTATTTT
-	TRBJ1-2	TRBV14	-	CASSQFESSGGYTF	TGTGCCAGCAGCCAATTTGAGTCCTCGGGAGGCTACACCTTC
-	TRBJ2-3	TRBV15	TRBD1	CATSVMGTGSDTQYF	TGTGCCACCAGCGTCATGGGGACAGGCTCAGATACGCAGTATTTT
once	TRBJ1-4	TRBV6-5	-	CASSLSLPGNEKLFF	TGTGCCAGCAGTTTAAGCCTCCCTGGTAATGAAAAACTGTTTTTT
-	TRBJ2-1	TRBV7-6	-	CASSPGLSALEQFF	TGTGCCAGCAGCCCAGGGCTTTCCGCCCTTGAGCAGTTCTTC
-	TRBJ2-2	TRBV28	-	CASSLPGDQNTGELFF	TGTGCCAGCAGTTTGCCCGGGGATCAGAACACCGGGGAGCTGTTTTTT
-	TRBJ2-2	TRBV9	-	CASSVFGTRGNTGELFF	TGTGCCAGCAGCGTCTTCGGGACACGGGGGAACACCGGGGAGCTGTTTTTT
-	TRBJ2-3	TRBV27	-	CASSQLTPSSTDTQYF	TGTGCCAGCAGCCAACTGACACCCTCCAGCACAGATACGCAGTATTTT
once	TRBJ2-7	TRBV2	-	CASELIYEQYF	TGTGCCAGCGAGCTTATCTACGAGCAGTACTTC
-	TRBJ1-2	TRBV5-4	TRBD1	CASSLDTGGHGYTF	TGTGCCAGCAGCTTGGATACAGGGGGCCATGGCTACACCTTC
-	TRBJ2-7	TRBV2	TRBD1	CASRYLGTGFSEQYF	TGTGCCAGCAGATACCTTGGGACAGGGTTCTCCGAGCAGTACTTC
-	TRBJ2-1	TRBV30	TRBD2	CAWSVLAGYNEQFF	TGTGCCTGGAGTGTACTAGCGGGATACAATGAGCAGTTCTTC
few	TRBJ2-7	TRBV7-9	-	CASSPTQDEQYF	TGTGCCAGCAGCCCTACCCAGGACGAGCAGTACTTC
-	TRBJ2-5	TRBV6-5	-	CASSYSIPGVETQYF	TGTGCCAGCAGTTACTCGATACCCGGGGTTGAGACCCAGTACTTC
-	TRBJ2-2	TRBV5-1	TRBD1	CASSLGQGPTGELFF	TGCGCCAGCAGCTTGGGACAGGGACCCACCGGGGAGCTGTTTTTT
-	TRBJ2-7	TRBV4-2	TRBD1	CASSQPDRGDEQYF	TGTGCCAGCAGCCAACCGGACAGGGGGGACGAGCAGTACTTC